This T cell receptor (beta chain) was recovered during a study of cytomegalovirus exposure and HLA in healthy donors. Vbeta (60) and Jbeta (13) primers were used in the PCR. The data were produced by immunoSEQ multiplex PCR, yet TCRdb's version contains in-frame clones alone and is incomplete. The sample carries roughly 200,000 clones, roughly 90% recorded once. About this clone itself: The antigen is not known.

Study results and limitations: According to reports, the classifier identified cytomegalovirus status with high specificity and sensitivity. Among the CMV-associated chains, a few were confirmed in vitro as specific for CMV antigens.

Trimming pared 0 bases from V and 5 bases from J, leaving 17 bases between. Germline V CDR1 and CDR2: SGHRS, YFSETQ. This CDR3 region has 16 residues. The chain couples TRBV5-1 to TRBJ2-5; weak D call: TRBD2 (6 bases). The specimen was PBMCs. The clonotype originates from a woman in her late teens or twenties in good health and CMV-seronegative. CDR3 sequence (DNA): TGCGCCAGCAGCTTGGTCGGAGGGACCTATACGGAGACCCAGTACTTC. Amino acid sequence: CASSLVGGTYTETQYF.